One T cell receptor (beta chain) is described in this entry. Antigen: not known. V shed 10 bases, J shed 6 bases, and the junction held 11 bases outside the gene matches. Germline V gene sequence: CDR1 MNHNY, CDR2 SVGAGI (reference sequence). This CDR3 is built from 13 residues. This specimen comes from a study of T cells after yellow fever vaccination. The TCR cDNA carried a universal primer site and UMIs from 5'RACE template switching. TCRdb passed the 5' RACE reads through MiXCR, listing each CDR3 protein once. The table shows about 320,000 distinct CDR3 sequences, with around 4.4% occurring only once. Broader study findings: Once the booster was given, most primary-vaccination clones reappeared, at approximately 97% for CD4 and roughly 90% for CD8. Any FACS-sorted repertoire could hold abundant clonotypes that contaminate it from the bulk population.

The V and J genes are TRBV6-6 and TRBJ2-7; 8 positions agree with TRBD2. This receptor was identified in a man between 18 and 29 years old who received the YFV17D yellow fever vaccine. The sample consisted of PBMCs, taken 15 days after the yellow fever booster vaccination. The CDR3 here is CATTSGGSREQYF. DNA of the CDR3: TGTGCCACCACCTCGGGGGGGTCGCGCGAGCAGTACTTC.